Listed below are T cell receptor beta chains from one sample, sequenced in a study of CD8 T cells in Susac syndrome. Each CDR3 protein is one row after TCRdb ran MiXCR on the immunoSEQ multiplex PCR reads. The repertoire includes under 90,000 distinct CDR3 sequences, 85% to 95% of them detected once, and around 0.57% sits in the top ten. Input material: CD4+ T cells from PBMCs. Source of these receptors: a human donor with Susac syndrome. The CDR3 runs from the conserved cysteine through the conserved F or W. The D gene is left open where the match is weak. Size is stated for part of the rows, as once, few or many counts, or as a class when the clone is expanded.

TRBV7-2	NA	TRBJ1-3	NA	TGTGCCAGCAGCCGATCGGGGGACTCTGGAAACACCATATATTTT	CASSRSGDSGNTIYF
TRBV5-4	NA	TRBJ2-3	TRBD2	TGTGCCAGCAGCAGGACTAGCGGGGGTACAGATACGCAGTATTTT	CASSRTSGGTDTQYF
TRBV14	NA	TRBJ1-1	NA	TGTGCCAGCAGCCAAGTTAGGATGCCTATGAACACTGAAGCTTTCTTT	CASSQVRMPMNTEAFF
TRBV7-2	NA	TRBJ1-5	NA	TGTGCCAGCAGTTCCGGGGGGCAGACTCAGCCCCAGCATTTT	CASSSGGQTQPQHF
TRBV24-1	NA	TRBJ2-2	TRBD2	TGTGCCACCAGTGACCTTAGCGGGAGGGCGACCGGGGAGCTGTTTTTT	CATSDLSGRATGELFF
TRBV24-1	NA	TRBJ2-1	TRBD1	TGTGCCACCAGTGATCCCGCCCTGACAGGGACATACAATGAGCAGTTCTTC	CATSDPALTGTYNEQFF
TRBV7-6	NA	TRBJ2-6	NA	TGTGCCAGCGAGGCCCCTGGGGCCAACGTCCTGACTTTC	CASEAPGANVLTF
TRBV5-6	NA	TRBJ2-7	NA	TGTGCCAGTAACTCAGGGAGACCCTACGAGCAGTACTTC	CASNSGRPYEQYF
TRBV6-1	few	TRBJ2-3	TRBD2	TGTGCCAGCAGTCCAAGGACTAGCGGGGGCACAGATACGCAGTATTTT	CASSPRTSGGTDTQYF
TRBV11-2	NA	TRBJ1-4	NA	TGTGCCAGCAGACTAACCAAGGATGAAAAACTGTTTTTT	CASRLTKDEKLFF
TRBV29-1	NA	TRBJ1-4	NA	TGCAGCGTTGAACTGTGGGAAAAACTGTTTTTT	CSVELWEKLFF
TRBV2	NA	TRBJ1-5	TRBD1	TGTGCCAGCAGGCTTCAGGGGGGGAGCAATCAGCCCCAGCATTTT	CASRLQGGSNQPQHF
TRBV7-9	NA	TRBJ1-2	NA	TGTGCCAGCAGCGAGTCGGTCACGGTGCCGGGCTACACCTTC	CASSESVTVPGYTF
TRBV28	NA	TRBJ2-7	NA	TGTGCCAGCAGGACGTGGGATGGAAAGTACTTC	CASRTWDGKYF
TRBV12-3/TRBV12-4	once	TRBJ2-7	NA	TGTGCCAGCAGTTTGGTCGACGTTTACGAGCAGTACTTC	CASSLVDVYEQYF
TRBV5-1	NA	TRBJ1-1	NA	TGCGCCAGCAGCTTGATGGTAAGTCGGGACAACACTGAAGCTTTCTTT	CASSLMVSRDNTEAFF
TRBV6-1	NA	TRBJ2-1	TRBD2	TGTGCCAGCAGTGAAGGGTCCGGACTAGCGGGTTACAATGAGCAGTTCTTC	CASSEGSGLAGYNEQFF
TRBV12-3/TRBV12-4	NA	TRBJ2-2	NA	TGTGCCAGCAGCTCCACCTGGACCGGGGAGCTGTTTTTT	CASSSTWTGELFF
TRBV10-3	NA	TRBJ1-5	TRBD1	TGTGCCATCAGTGACGGGGACAGGGGAAATCAGCCCCAGCATTTT	CAISDGDRGNQPQHF
TRBV4-1	NA	TRBJ2-3	TRBD1	TGCGCCAGCAGCCAAGGAAGCACGGGGGACAGGGTCACAGATACGCAGTATTTT	CASSQGSTGDRVTDTQYF
TRBV5-1	NA	TRBJ2-1	NA	TGCGCCAGCAGCTTGGGCCAGGGGTTCTACAATGAGCAGTTCTTC	CASSLGQGFYNEQFF
TRBV7-9	once	TRBJ2-1	TRBD2	TGTGCCAGCAGCCCTACCGCGGGGGGCTCGAGGTCCTACAATGAGCAGTTCTTC	CASSPTAGGSRSYNEQFF
TRBV27	NA	TRBJ1-2	NA	TGTGCCACCAACAACGGAGGGACGGTTTCTCCTCGGGGAGACGGCTACACCTTC	CATNNGGTVSPRGDGYTF
TRBV12-3/TRBV12-4	once	TRBJ1-2	NA	TGTGCCAGCAGTCCCCAACCGGGCGGCTACACCTTC	CASSPQPGGYTF
TRBV7-9	NA	TRBJ1-2	TRBD1	TGTGCCAGCAGCTCCCGGACAGGTCTCAACTATGGCTACACCTTC	CASSSRTGLNYGYTF
TRBV7-8	NA	TRBJ1-1	NA	TGTGCCAGCAGCTCCTACCGACAAGGATTGAACACTGAAGCTTTCTTT	CASSSYRQGLNTEAFF
TRBV6-6	NA	TRBJ2-1	TRBD2	TGTGCCAGCAGTTCCCCCTTGGGGACTAGCGACAATGAGCAGTTCTTC	CASSSPLGTSDNEQFF
TRBV12-3/TRBV12-4	NA	TRBJ1-5	NA	TGTGCCAGCAGCCAACAGGTCAATCAGCCCCAGCATTTT	CASSQQVNQPQHF
TRBV27	NA	TRBJ2-5	TRBD1	TGTGCCAGCAGCAGGACAGGGGTGGCCCAGTACTTC	CASSRTGVAQYF
TRBV27	NA	TRBJ2-7	NA	TGTGCCAGCAGTTTAAAGGGGAATAGGGACGAGCAGTACTTC	CASSLKGNRDEQYF
TRBV3-1	NA	TRBJ2-1	NA	TGTGCCAGCAGCCAACGATTCGGTAGCGCCCCAGGGAGTGAGCAGTTCTTC	CASSQRFGSAPGSEQFF
TRBV20-1	NA	TRBJ2-3	TRBD2	TGCAGTGCTAGAGAGGGACTAGCGGCAAGCACAGATACGCAGTATTTT	CSAREGLAASTDTQYF